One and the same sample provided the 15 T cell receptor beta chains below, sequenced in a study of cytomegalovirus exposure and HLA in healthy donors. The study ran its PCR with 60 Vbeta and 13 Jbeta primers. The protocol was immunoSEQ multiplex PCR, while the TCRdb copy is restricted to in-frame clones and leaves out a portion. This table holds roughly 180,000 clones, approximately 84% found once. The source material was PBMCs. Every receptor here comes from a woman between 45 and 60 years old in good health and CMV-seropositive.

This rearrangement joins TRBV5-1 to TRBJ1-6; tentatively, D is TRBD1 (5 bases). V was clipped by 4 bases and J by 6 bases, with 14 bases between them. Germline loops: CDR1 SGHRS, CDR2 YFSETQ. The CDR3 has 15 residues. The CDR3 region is CASSPLEGANSPLHF. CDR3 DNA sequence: TGCGCCAGCAGCCCGCTGGAAGGGGCTAATTCACCCCTCCACTTT.

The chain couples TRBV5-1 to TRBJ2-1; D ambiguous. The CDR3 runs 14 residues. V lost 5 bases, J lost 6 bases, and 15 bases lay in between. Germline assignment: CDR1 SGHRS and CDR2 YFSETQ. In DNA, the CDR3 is TGCGCCAGCAGTTCTTTCGATCCCGGCAATGAGCAGTTCTTC. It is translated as CASSSFDPGNEQFF. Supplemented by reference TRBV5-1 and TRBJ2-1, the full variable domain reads KAGVTQTPRYLIKTRGQQVTLSCSPISGHRSVSWYQQTPGQGLQFLFEYFSETQRNKGNFPGRFSGRQFSNSRSEMNVSTLELGDSALYLCASSSFDPGNEQFFGPGTRLTVL.

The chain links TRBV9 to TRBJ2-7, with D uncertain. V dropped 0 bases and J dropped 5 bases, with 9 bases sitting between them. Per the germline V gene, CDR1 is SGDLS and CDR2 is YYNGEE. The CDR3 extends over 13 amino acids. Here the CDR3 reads CASSVGEYHEQYF. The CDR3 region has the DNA TGTGCCAGCAGCGTAGGAGAATACCACGAGCAGTACTTC.

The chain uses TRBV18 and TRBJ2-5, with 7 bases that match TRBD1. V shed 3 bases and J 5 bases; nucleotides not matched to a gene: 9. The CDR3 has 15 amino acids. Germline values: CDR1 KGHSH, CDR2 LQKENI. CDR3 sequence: CASSPSTGKGETQYF. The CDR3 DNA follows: TGTGCCAGCTCACCGTCGACAGGGAAGGGCGAGACCCAGTACTTC. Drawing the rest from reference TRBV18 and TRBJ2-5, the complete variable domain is NAGVMQNPRHLVRRRGQEARLRCSPMKGHSHVYWYRQLPEEGLKFMVYLQKENIIDESGMPKERFSAEFPKEGPSILRIQQVVRGDSAAYFCASSPSTGKGETQYFGPGTRLLVL.

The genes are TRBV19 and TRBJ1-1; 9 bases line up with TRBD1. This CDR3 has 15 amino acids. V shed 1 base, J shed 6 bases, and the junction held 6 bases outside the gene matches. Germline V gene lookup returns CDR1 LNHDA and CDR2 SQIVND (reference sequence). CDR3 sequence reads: CASSIGARQGAEAFF. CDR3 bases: TGTGCCAGTAGTATAGGGGCCCGACAGGGGGCTGAAGCTTTCTTT.

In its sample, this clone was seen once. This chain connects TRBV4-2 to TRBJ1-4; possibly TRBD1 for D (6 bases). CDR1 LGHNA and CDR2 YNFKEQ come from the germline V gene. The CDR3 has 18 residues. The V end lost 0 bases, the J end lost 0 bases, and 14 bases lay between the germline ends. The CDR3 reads CASSQDLGGATTNEKLFF. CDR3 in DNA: TGTGCCAGCAGCCAAGACTTGGGGGGGGCGACAACTAATGAAAAACTGTTTTTT.

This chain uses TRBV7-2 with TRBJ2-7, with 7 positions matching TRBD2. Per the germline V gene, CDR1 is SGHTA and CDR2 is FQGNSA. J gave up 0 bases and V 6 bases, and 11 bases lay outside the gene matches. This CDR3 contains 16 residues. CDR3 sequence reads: CASSLQGGTFSYEQYF. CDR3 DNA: TGTGCCAGCAGTCTCCAGGGAGGGACTTTCTCCTACGAGCAGTACTTC.

In DNA, the CDR3 is TGTGCCAGCAGCCAAGATATAGGCGGGACGGTCACCGGGGAGCTGTTTTTT. It specifies CASSQDIGGTVTGELFF. The rearrangement joins TRBV4-2 to TRBJ2-2; perhaps TRBD2 as D (6 bases). V was trimmed by 0 bases and J by 4 bases, leaving 15 bases between them. Germline-derived CDR1 and CDR2 are LGHNA and YNFKEQ. The CDR3 extends over 17 amino acids.

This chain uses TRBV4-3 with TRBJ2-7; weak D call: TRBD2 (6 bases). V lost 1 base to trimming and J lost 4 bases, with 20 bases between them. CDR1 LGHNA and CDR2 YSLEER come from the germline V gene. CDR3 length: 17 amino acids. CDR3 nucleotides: TGCGCCAGCAGCCAAGTCCCCCGCGGGATGCGATTTTACGAGCAGTACTTC. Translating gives CASSQVPRGMRFYEQYF.

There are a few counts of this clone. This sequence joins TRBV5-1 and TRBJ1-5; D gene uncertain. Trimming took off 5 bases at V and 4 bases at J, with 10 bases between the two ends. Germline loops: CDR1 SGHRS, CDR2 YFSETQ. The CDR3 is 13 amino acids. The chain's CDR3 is CASSASPNQPQHF. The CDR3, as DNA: TGCGCCAGCAGTGCAAGCCCAAATCAGCCCCAGCATTTT.

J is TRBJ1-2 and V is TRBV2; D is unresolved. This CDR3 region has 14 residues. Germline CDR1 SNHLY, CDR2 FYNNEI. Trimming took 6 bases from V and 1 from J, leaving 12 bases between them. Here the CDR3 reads CASRPHSHNYGYTF. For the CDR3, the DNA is TGTGCCAGCAGGCCCCACAGTCATAACTATGGCTACACCTTC.

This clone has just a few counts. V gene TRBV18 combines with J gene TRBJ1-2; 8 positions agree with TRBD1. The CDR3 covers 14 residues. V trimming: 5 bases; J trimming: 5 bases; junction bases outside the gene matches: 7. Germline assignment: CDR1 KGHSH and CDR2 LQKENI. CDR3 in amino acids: CASSLTGVGYGYTF. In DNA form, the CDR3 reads TGTGCCAGCTCATTGACAGGGGTAGGATATGGCTACACCTTC.

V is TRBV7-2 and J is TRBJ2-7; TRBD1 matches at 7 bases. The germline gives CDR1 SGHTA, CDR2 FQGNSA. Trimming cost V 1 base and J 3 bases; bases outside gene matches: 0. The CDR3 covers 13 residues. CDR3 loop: CASSLGTGYEQYF. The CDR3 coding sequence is TGTGCCAGCAGCTTAGGGACAGGCTACGAGCAGTACTTC.

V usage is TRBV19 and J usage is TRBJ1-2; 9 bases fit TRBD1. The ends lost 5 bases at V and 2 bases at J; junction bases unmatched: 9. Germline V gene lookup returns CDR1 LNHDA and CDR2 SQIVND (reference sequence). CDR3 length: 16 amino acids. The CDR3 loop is CASSPLLTGGNYGYTF. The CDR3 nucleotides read TGTGCCAGTAGTCCGCTACTTACAGGGGGCAACTATGGCTACACCTTC.

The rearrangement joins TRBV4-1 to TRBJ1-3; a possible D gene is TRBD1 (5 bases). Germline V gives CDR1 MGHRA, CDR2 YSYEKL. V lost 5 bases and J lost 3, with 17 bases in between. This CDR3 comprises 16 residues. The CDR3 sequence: CASSTDFRDFGNTIYF. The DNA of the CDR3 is TGCGCCAGCAGCACCGACTTCCGGGACTTTGGAAACACCATATATTTT.